These T cell receptor beta chains were read from a single sample in a study of T cell responses to AZD1222 COVID-19 vaccine. TCRdb's copy holds only in-frame clones and misses some; the assay was immunoSEQ multiplex PCR. The sample records roughly 140,000 clones, around 91% being singletons. This sample comprised peripheral blood, obtained on day 0 of AZD1222 vaccination. All receptors come from an adult in good health. Both conserved end residues are part of each CDR3. D genes are given only for firm matches. Clone size appears in some rows only: once, few, many, or a class for an expanded clone.

clone_size: .
v_call: TRBV7-2
d_call: .
cdr3_length: 16
j_call: TRBJ1-6
cdr3_nt: TGTGCCAGCAGCTTAGCGCTGAGGTCGGGTAATTCACCCCTCCACTTT
cdr3_aa: CASSLALRSGNSPLHF

clone_size: once
v_call: TRBV27
d_call: TRBD1
cdr3_length: 13
j_call: TRBJ1-6
cdr3_nt: TGTGCCAGCACCGGGACAGGGAATTCACCCCTCCACTTT
cdr3_aa: CASTGTGNSPLHF

clone_size: .
v_call: TRBV7-9
d_call: TRBD1
cdr3_length: 14
j_call: TRBJ2-2
cdr3_nt: TGTGCCAGCAGCCTGGGACAGGGTACCGGGGAGCTGTTTTTT
cdr3_aa: CASSLGQGTGELFF

clone_size: once
v_call: TRBV19
d_call: TRBD1
cdr3_length: 16
j_call: TRBJ2-3
cdr3_nt: TGTGCCAGTAGTTCCTTTGGGACAGGAGCAACAGATACGCAGTATTTT
cdr3_aa: CASSSFGTGATDTQYF

clone_size: .
v_call: TRBV21-1
d_call: .
cdr3_length: 15
j_call: TRBJ1-1
cdr3_nt: TGTGCCAGCACCCACAGGACTCCTATGAACACTGAAGCTTTCTTT
cdr3_aa: CASTHRTPMNTEAFF

clone_size: .
v_call: TRBV4-2
d_call: TRBD2
cdr3_length: 17
j_call: TRBJ2-7
cdr3_nt: TGTGCCAGCAGCCAAGGGATCACGGGAGGGAGCTCCTACGAGCAGTACTTC
cdr3_aa: CASSQGITGGSSYEQYF

clone_size: .
v_call: TRBV6-1
d_call: .
cdr3_length: 13
j_call: TRBJ1-2
cdr3_nt: TGTGCCAGCAGCCCCAACACAGGGATCGGCTACACCTTC
cdr3_aa: CASSPNTGIGYTF

clone_size: .
v_call: TRBV4-1
d_call: .
cdr3_length: 17
j_call: TRBJ2-1
cdr3_nt: TGCGCCAGCAGCCAAAGCTTTCTAGCGCCCCTAGGCAATGAGCAGTTCTTC
cdr3_aa: CASSQSFLAPLGNEQFF

clone_size: .
v_call: TRBV24-1
d_call: .
cdr3_length: 14
j_call: TRBJ1-5
cdr3_nt: TGTGCCACCGCAGCCAGAAATAGCAATCAGCCCCAGCATTTT
cdr3_aa: CATAARNSNQPQHF

clone_size: .
v_call: TRBV10-3
d_call: .
cdr3_length: 16
j_call: TRBJ2-3
cdr3_nt: TGTGCCATCAGTGACATCCCCTCAACTAGCACAGATACGCAGTATTTT
cdr3_aa: CAISDIPSTSTDTQYF

clone_size: .
v_call: TRBV19
d_call: .
cdr3_length: 13
j_call: TRBJ1-5
cdr3_nt: TGTGCCAGTAGTCGAAGAGTAAATCAGCCCCAGCATTTT
cdr3_aa: CASSRRVNQPQHF